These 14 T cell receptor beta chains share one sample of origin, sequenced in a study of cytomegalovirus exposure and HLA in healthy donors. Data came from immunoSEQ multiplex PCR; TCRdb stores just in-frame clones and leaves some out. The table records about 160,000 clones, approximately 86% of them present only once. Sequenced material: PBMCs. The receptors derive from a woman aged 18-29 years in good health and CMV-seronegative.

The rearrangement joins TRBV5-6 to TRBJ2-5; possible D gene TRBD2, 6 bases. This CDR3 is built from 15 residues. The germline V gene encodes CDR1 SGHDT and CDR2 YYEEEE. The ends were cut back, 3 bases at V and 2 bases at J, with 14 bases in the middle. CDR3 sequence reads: CASSSGLTRQETQYF. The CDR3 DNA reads TGTGCCAGCAGCTCCGGACTAACTAGACAAGAGACCCAGTACTTC.

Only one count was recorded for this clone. This CDR3 reads CASSPYGVGEKLFF. The CDR3 DNA follows: TGTGCCAGCAGCCCCTACGGGGTTGGTGAAAAACTGTTTTTT. The rearrangement joins TRBV13 to TRBJ1-4; no firm D call. Germline V CDR1 and CDR2: PRHDT, FYEKMQ (reference sequence). The V end lost 5 bases, the J end lost 7 bases, and 14 bases lay between the germline ends. The CDR3 is 14 amino acids. The variable domain in full, with the rest retrieved from reference TRBV13 and TRBJ1-4, is AAGVIQSPRHLIKEKRETATLKCYPIPRHDTVYWYQQGPGQDPQFLISFYEKMQSDKGSIPDRFSAQQFSDYHSELNMSSLELGDSALYFCASSPYGVGEKLFFGSGTQLSVL.

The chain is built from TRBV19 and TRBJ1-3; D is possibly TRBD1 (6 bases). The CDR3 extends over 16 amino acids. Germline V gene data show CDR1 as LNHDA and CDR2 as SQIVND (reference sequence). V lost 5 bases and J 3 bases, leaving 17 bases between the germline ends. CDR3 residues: CASSDTGIGFGNTIYF. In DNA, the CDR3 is TGTGCCAGTAGTGATACAGGGATCGGATTTGGAAACACCATATATTTT.

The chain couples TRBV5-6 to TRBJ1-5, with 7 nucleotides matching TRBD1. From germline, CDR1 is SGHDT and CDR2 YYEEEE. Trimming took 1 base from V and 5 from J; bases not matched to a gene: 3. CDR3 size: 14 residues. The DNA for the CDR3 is TGTGCCAGCAGCTTGCAAGGGACAGATCAGCCCCAGCATTTT. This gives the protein CASSLQGTDQPQHF.

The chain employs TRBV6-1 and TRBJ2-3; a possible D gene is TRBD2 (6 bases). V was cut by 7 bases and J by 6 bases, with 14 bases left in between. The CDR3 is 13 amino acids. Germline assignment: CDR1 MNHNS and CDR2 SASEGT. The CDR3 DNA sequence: TGTGCCAGCAACGGGGGACCGCCGGATACGCAGTATTTT. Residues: CASNGGPPDTQYF.

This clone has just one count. CDR3 sequence reads: CASSVEGQGKYGYTF. As DNA, the CDR3 is TGTGCCAGCAGCGTAGAAGGACAGGGTAAATATGGCTACACCTTC. The chain is built from TRBV9 and TRBJ1-2, with 8 nucleotides matching TRBD1. Germline V gives CDR1 SGDLS, CDR2 YYNGEE. The CDR3 runs to 15 residues. V gave up 0 bases and J gave up 5 bases; unmatched junction bases: 6.

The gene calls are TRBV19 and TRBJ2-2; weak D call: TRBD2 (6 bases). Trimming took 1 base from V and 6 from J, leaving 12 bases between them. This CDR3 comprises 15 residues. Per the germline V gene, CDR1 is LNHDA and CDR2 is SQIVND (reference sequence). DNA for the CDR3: TGTGCCAGTAGTATAGGGTCGGGAGCGGCCGGGGAGCTGTTTTTT. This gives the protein CASSIGSGAAGELFF.

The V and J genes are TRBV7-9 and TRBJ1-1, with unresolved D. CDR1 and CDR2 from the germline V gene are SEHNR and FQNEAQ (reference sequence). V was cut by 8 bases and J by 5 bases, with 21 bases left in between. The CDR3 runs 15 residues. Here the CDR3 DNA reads TGTGCCAGCCGAGGTGACGTCGGGGTGAGTACTGAAGCTTTCTTT. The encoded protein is CASRGDVGVSTEAFF.

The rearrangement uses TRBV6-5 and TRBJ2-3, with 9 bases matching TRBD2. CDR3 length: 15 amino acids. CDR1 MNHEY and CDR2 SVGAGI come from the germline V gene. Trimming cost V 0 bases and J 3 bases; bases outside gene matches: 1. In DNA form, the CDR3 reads TGTGCCAGCAGTTACTCAGCGGGAGGAACAGATACGCAGTATTTT. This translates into CASSYSAGGTDTQYF.

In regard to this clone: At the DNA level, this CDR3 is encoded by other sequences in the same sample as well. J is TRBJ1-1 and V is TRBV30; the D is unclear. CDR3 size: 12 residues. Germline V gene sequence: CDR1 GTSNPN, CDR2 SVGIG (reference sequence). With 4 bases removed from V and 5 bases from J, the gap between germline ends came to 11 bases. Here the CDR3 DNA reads TGTGCCTGGATTACGGGTGGAACTGAAGCTTTCTTT. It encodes CAWITGGTEAFF. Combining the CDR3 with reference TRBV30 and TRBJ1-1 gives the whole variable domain SQTIHQWPATLVQPVGSPLSLECTVEGTSNPNLYWYRQAAGRGLQLLFYSVGIGQISSEVPQNLSASRPQDRQFILSSKKLLLSDSGFYLCAWITGGTEAFFGQGTRLTVV.

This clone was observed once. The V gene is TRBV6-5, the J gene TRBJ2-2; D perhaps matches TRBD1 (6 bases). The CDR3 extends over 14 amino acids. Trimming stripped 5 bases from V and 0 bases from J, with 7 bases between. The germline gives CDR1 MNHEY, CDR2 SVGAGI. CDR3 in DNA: TGTGCCAGCAGTCCAGGGGCGAACACCGGGGAGCTGTTTTTT. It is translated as CASSPGANTGELFF.

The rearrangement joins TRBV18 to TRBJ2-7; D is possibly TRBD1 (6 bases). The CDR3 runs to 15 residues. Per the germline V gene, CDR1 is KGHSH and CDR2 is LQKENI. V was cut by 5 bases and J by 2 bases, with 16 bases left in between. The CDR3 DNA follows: TGTGCCAGCTCATCCACAGGGTTAAGCGCCTACGAGCAGTACTTC. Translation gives CASSSTGLSAYEQYF.

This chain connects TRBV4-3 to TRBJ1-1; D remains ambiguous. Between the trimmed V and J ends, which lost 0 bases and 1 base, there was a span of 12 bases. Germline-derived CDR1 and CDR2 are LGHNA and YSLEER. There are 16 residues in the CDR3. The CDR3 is CASSQDLGDTNTEAFF. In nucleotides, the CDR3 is TGCGCCAGCAGCCAAGATTTGGGCGATACGAACACTGAAGCTTTCTTT.

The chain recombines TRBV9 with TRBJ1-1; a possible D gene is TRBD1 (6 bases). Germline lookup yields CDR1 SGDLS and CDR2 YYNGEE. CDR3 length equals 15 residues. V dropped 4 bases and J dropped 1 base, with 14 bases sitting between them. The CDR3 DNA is TGTGCCAGCAGCCCCCAGGACAGATGGAACACTGAAGCTTTCTTT. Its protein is CASSPQDRWNTEAFF.